This is a list of T cell receptor beta chains from one sample in a study of response to subunit inactivated influenza vaccine. Using its own MiXCR run on the RT-PCR reads, TCRdb lists one record per CDR3 protein. The sample shows about 190,000 distinct CDR3 sequences, over 13% of them seen only once. This material consisted of CD8+ T cells sorted from PBMCs, taken more than 4 days after vaccination. The origin of the receptors is a middle-aged man who received an inactivated influenza vaccine. The CDR3 runs from the conserved cysteine through the conserved F or W. Each record gives: clone size, D gene, V gene, J gene, CDR3 DNA, CDR3 protein. A D gene is named only where the DNA matches it firmly. Not all rows give a size; the values are once, few, many and, for expanded clones, a class.

.,.,TRBV27,TRBJ2-5,TGTGCCAGCAGTTTATCATCGGAGAAAGAGACCCAGTACTTC,CASSLSSEKETQYF
.,TRBD1,TRBV2,TRBJ2-5,TGTGCCAGCAGGCACAGGGGGCAGGTCGGGGCCCAGTACTTC,CASRHRGQVGAQYF
.,.,TRBV20-1,TRBJ2-3,TGCAGTGCGAGGCTCTTAGACACAGATACGCAGTATTTT,CSARLLDTDTQYF
few,.,TRBV7-2,TRBJ2-5,TGTGCCAGCAGCCCCACCTTCCAGGTTTTGTACGGAGAGACCCAGTACTTC,CASSPTFQVLYGETQYF
.,TRBD2,TRBV7-7,TRBJ2-7,TGTGCCAGCAGACCACAGCGGGAGAGAACCTACGAGCAGTACTTC,CASRPQRERTYEQYF
.,.,TRBV6-2/TRBV6-3,TRBJ2-1,TGTGCCAGCACTCCCGGAATGAGCAATGAGCAGTTCTTC,CASTPGMSNEQFF
few,.,TRBV29-1,TRBJ1-2,TGCAGCGTCGCCTTGGACACCTTC,CSVALDTF
few,.,TRBV28,TRBJ2-7,TGTGCCAGCAGACACGTTTCCTCCTACGAGCAGTACTTC,CASRHVSSYEQYF
.,.,TRBV14,TRBJ1-3,TGTGCCAGCAGCCAAGAAGCACTAAGTTACTCTGGAAACACCATATATTTT,CASSQEALSYSGNTIYF
few,.,TRBV4-1,TRBJ2-7,TGCGCCAGCAGCCAAGATCTTAATTCAGCCTACGAGCAGTACTTC,CASSQDLNSAYEQYF
.,.,TRBV6-5,TRBJ1-2,TGTGCCAGCAGTTACTCGATAGGGGAAGGCTACACCTTC,CASSYSIGEGYTF
many,.,TRBV3-1,TRBJ2-1,TGTGCCAGCAGCCAAGATCGGTACAGCTCCTACAATGAGCAGTTCTTC,CASSQDRYSSYNEQFF
.,.,TRBV6-2/TRBV6-3,TRBJ1-6,TGTGCCACCTCGACAGAAGAGAATTCACCCCTCCACTTT,CATSTEENSPLHF
few,TRBD2,TRBV3-1,TRBJ2-3,TGTGCCAGCAGCCAAGCCCGGACTAGCGGGGGGAAGACAGATACGCAGTATTTT,CASSQARTSGGKTDTQYF
few,TRBD2,TRBV20-1,TRBJ2-1,TGCAGTGCTAACGACCTAGCGGGGGGGCCCCATGAGCAGTTCTTC,CSANDLAGGPHEQFF
.,.,TRBV4-3,TRBJ2-3,TGCGCCAGCAGCCAAGGACCGGGACAATCAAGCACAGATACGCAGTATTTT,CASSQGPGQSSTDTQYF
many,TRBD2,TRBV28,TRBJ2-1,TGTGCCAGCAGTTTACAGCGGGAAGTCTACAATGAGCAGTTCTTC,CASSLQREVYNEQFF
many,TRBD1,TRBV7-7,TRBJ2-2,TGTGCCAGCAGCCCCCGGATACAGGGGGCGGGGAAAGGCGGGGAGCTGTTTTTT,CASSPRIQGAGKGGELFF